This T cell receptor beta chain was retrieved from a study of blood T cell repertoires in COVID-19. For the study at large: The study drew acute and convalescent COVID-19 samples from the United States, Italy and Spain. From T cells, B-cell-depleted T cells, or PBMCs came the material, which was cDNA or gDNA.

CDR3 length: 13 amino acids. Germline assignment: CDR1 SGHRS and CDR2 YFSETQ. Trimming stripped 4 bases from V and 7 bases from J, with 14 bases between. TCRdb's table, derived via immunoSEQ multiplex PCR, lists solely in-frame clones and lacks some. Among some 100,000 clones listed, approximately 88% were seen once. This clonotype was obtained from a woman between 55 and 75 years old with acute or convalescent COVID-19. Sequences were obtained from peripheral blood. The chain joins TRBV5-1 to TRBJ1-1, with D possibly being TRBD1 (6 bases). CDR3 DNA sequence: TGCGCCAGCAGCCTAATACAGGGTGGTGAAGCTTTCTTT. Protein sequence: CASSLIQGGEAFF.